This T cell receptor beta chain came from a study of blood T cell repertoires in COVID-19. As for the study in general: The United States, Italy and Spain supplied acute and convalescent COVID-19 samples.

This CDR3 contains 13 residues. The V end was cut by 4 bases, the J end by 1 base, with 5 bases between. Germline lookup yields CDR1 SQVTM and CDR2 ANQGSEA. The data were produced by immunoSEQ multiplex PCR, yet TCRdb's version contains in-frame clones alone and is incomplete. The sample shows tens of thousands of clones, roughly 81% of them seen only once. Sequencing used peripheral blood. This chain uses TRBV29-1 with TRBJ2-6; D remains unclear. The receptor's source is a man at least 80 years old with COVID-19, enrolled during active disease. Here the CDR3 reads CSVGQSGANVLTF. CDR3 bases: TGCAGCGTTGGTCAATCTGGGGCCAACGTCCTGACTTTC.